The 15 T cell receptor beta chains below were found in one sample sequenced in a study of control samples from healthy donors and cancer patients. Data came from immunoSEQ multiplex PCR; TCRdb stores just in-frame clones and leaves some out. The sample includes 120,000 to 150,000 clones, around 94% seen only once; the top ten take roughly 13%. Sequences were obtained from blood. Receptors originate from a man between 35 and 55 years old in good health.

CDR3 coding DNA: TGTGCCAGCAGCCGTATCCGGGACTCTACCTACGAGCAGTACTTC. Its translation is CASSRIRDSTYEQYF. This chain links TRBV16 with TRBJ2-7; D perhaps matches TRBD2 (6 bases). The CDR3 is 15 residues long. The V gene's germline CDR1 is KGHSY and CDR2 FQNENV. V lost 4 bases and J 2 bases, leaving 15 bases between the germline ends.

The chain combines TRBV5-4 with TRBJ1-2; the D gene is possibly TRBD1 (6 bases). The CDR3 runs to 13 residues. In germline, CDR1 is SGHNT, CDR2 YYREEE (reference sequence). Trimming removed 4 bases from V and 4 bases from J, with 11 bases in between. Here the CDR3 reads CASSAGTSYGYTF. The CDR3 nucleotides are TGTGCCAGCAGCGCCGGGACATCCTATGGCTACACCTTC.

The chain joins TRBV1 to TRBJ2-5; the D call of TRBD1 is as the table states it, not checked on the DNA. TRBV1 is flagged as a pseudogene. This CDR3 has 15 residues. For the CDR3, the DNA is TGCACCAGCAGCCACCGTGGGACAGGGAAAGAGACCCAGTACTTC. Protein: CTSSHRGTGKETQYF.

The chain links TRBV3-1 (or the pseudogene TRBV3-2) to TRBJ1-3; tentatively, D is TRBD1 (5 bases). Germline CDR1 LGHDT, CDR2 YNNKEL (reference sequence). V was shortened by 0 bases and J by 4 bases, with 13 bases between the two germline ends. The CDR3 sequence is 16 residues long. The CDR3 coding sequence is TGTGCCAGCAGCCAAGAGGGGGACCTCTCCGGAAACACCATATATTTT. It yields the protein CASSQEGDLSGNTIYF.

The V call is TRBV3-1 (or the pseudogene TRBV3-2), the J call TRBJ1-1, with 8 bases that match TRBD1. The CDR3 totals 15 residues. Unmatched junction bases numbered 7, after V lost 1 base and J lost 6 bases. Germline CDR1 and CDR2: LGHDT and YNNKEL (reference sequence). For the CDR3, the DNA is TGTGCCAGCAGCCAAGTCAGGGGGCAGACGGCTGAAGCTTTCTTT. This sequence encodes CASSQVRGQTAEAFF.

The chain uses TRBV15 and TRBJ2-5; D gene uncertain. The germline V gene encodes CDR1 LNHNV and CDR2 YYDKDF (reference sequence). Trimming took off 4 bases at V and 2 bases at J, with 8 bases between the two ends. The CDR3 consists of 13 residues. The DNA for the CDR3 is TGTGCCACCAGCATTGCGGTACAAGAGACCCAGTACTTC. Translated: CATSIAVQETQYF.

The chain combines TRBV25-1 with TRBJ1-6; a weak D match, TRBD1 (6 bases). The ends were cut back, 7 bases at V and 0 bases at J, with 7 bases in the middle. Germline V gene lookup returns CDR1 MGHDK and CDR2 SYGVNS. The CDR3 has 14 residues. The CDR3 here is CASMDSSYNSPLHF. CDR3 nucleotide sequence: TGTGCCAGCATGGACAGCTCCTATAATTCACCCCTCCACTTT.

Written as DNA, the CDR3 is TGCGCCAGCAGCAGGGACAGGGCAGGTAATTCACCCCTCCACTTT. It is translated as CASSRDRAGNSPLHF. This chain joins TRBV5-1 and TRBJ1-6, with 9 bases matching TRBD1. CDR1 is SGHRS and CDR2 is YFSETQ in the germline V gene. The V segment lost 4 bases and the J segment 6 bases; nucleotides outside the gene matches: 5. The CDR3 length is 15 residues.

A word on this clone: Other nucleotide sequences in the sample specify the same CDR3. The chain is built from TRBV9 and TRBJ1-5; TRBD1 might be the D (6 bases). CDR3 size: 13 residues. Deletions cut 3 bases from V and 4 bases from J, with 8 bases between. Looked up from germline, CDR1 is SGDLS and CDR2 is YYNGEE. The chain's CDR3 is CASSGGGNQPQHF. The CDR3 DNA sequence: TGTGCCAGCAGCGGAGGGGGTAATCAGCCCCAGCATTTT.

The rearrangement uses TRBV30 and TRBJ2-7, with D possibly TRBD1 on 5 matching bases. With 0 bases removed from V and 1 base from J, the gap between germline ends came to 10 bases. There are 14 residues in the CDR3. Germline-derived CDR1 and CDR2 are GTSNPN and SVGIG (reference sequence). The CDR3 region is CAWSVGGASYEQYF. The CDR3 nucleotides are TGTGCCTGGAGTGTCGGTGGGGCATCCTACGAGCAGTACTTC.

The chain couples TRBV5-6 to TRBJ2-7; D might be TRBD1 or TRBD2, each matching 5 bases. The CDR3 loop spans 18 amino acids. V was clipped by 2 bases and J by 1 base, with 22 bases between them. Germline loops: CDR1 SGHDT, CDR2 YYEEEE. The CDR3 region has the DNA TGTGCCAGCAGCTTTCGAGGGACGGACCTTCAAGGTTCCTACGAGCAGTACTTC. It codes for CASSFRGTDLQGSYEQYF.

This clone was counted only a few times. The chain recombines TRBV28 with TRBJ1-6, with 9 bases identical to TRBD1. V trimming: 2 bases; J trimming: 9 bases; junction bases outside the gene matches: 8. Germline CDR1 is MDHEN and CDR2 is SYDVKM. This CDR3 has 16 residues. The CDR3: CASSLNPETGGSPLHF. The DNA of the CDR3 is TGTGCCAGCAGTTTAAACCCGGAGACAGGGGGTTCACCCCTCCACTTT. Variable domain in full (rest from reference TRBV28 and TRBJ1-6): DVKVTQSSRYLVKRTGEKVFLECVQDMDHENMFWYRQDPGLGLRLIYFSYDVKMKEKGDIPEGYSVSREKKERFSLILESASTNQTSMYLCASSLNPETGGSPLHFGNGTRLTVT.

CDR3 nucleotides: TGTGCCAGCAGTCCCCCAGAAAACAATCAGCCCCAGCATTTT. This gives the protein CASSPPENNQPQHF. J is TRBJ1-5 and V is TRBV28, with D unresolved. Trimming took off 5 bases at V and 3 bases at J, with 11 bases between the two ends. CDR3 size: 14 residues. The V gene's germline CDR1 is MDHEN and CDR2 SYDVKM.

The chain carries TRBV10-3 and TRBJ2-1; a possible D gene is TRBD2 (5 bases). Germline V gene sequence: CDR1 ENHRY, CDR2 SYGVKD. The V end was cut by 6 bases, the J end by 2 bases, with 8 bases between. This CDR3 has 13 residues. The CDR3 region is CAIRGDAYNEQFF. In nucleotides, the CDR3 is TGTGCCATCAGGGGAGATGCCTACAATGAGCAGTTCTTC.

The V call is TRBV10-3, the J call TRBJ1-6; 9 nucleotides match TRBD1. J gave up 6 bases and V 5 bases, and 8 bases lay outside the gene matches. The V gene's germline CDR1 is ENHRY and CDR2 SYGVKD. The CDR3 is made up of 16 amino acids. The CDR3 sequence is CAISPGTGIGNSPLHF. The CDR3, as DNA: TGTGCCATCAGTCCCGGGACAGGGATCGGTAATTCACCCCTCCACTTT.